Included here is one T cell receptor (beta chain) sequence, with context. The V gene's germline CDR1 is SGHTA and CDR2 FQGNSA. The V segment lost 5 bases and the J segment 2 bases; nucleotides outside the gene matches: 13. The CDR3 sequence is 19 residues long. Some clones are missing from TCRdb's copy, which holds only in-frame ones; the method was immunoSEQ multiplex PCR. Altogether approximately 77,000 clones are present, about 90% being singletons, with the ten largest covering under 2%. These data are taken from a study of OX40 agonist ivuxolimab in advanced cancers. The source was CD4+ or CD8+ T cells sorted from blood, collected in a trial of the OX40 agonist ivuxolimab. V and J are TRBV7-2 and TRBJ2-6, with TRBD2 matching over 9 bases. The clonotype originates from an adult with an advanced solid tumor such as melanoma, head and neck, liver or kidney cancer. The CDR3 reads CASSIGGSGSRTGANVLTF. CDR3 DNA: TGTGCCAGCAGCATAGGGGGTAGCGGGAGCAGAACTGGGGCCAACGTCCTGACTTTC. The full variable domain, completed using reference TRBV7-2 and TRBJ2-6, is GAGVSQSPSNKVTEKGKDVELRCDPISGHTALYWYRQSLGQGLEFLIYFQGNSAPDKSGLPSDRFSAERTGGSVSTLTIQRTQQEDSAVYLCASSIGGSGSRTGANVLTFGAGSRLTVL.